This T cell receptor beta chain stems from a study of T cell repertoires in cytomegalovirus infection. Study context: Selection of CMV epitopes for the study included recently identified HLA-C-restricted and well-studied HLA-B-restricted ones. Through public TCR beta signatures, both CMV infection and matching HLA type were indicated.

This clonotype was seen a single time. The antigen is not known. Overall study results and limits: The ex vivo response showed dominance by HLA-C-restricted CMV-specific TCR beta clonotypes.

TCRdb re-derived calls from the reads in MiXCR, one entry per CDR3 protein. The repertoire consists of 80,000 or so distinct CDR3 sequences, with around 25% occurring once and the leading ten covering approximately 49%. Germline assignment: CDR1 GTSNPN and CDR2 SVGIG (reference sequence). CDR3 length: 13 residues. V lost 5 bases to trimming and J lost 5 bases; unmatched junction nucleotides: 4. This TCR derives from a human donor in good health (CMV status not recorded). Some clones in this sample may be carry-over from other donors' samples. Sequenced material: CD8+ T cells from cultured PBMCs, taken from culture after CMV antigen stimulation. V gene TRBV30 combines with J gene TRBJ1-5; 9 bases fit TRBD1. Here the CDR3 reads CAWAGQGHQPQHF. As DNA, the CDR3 is TGTGCCTGGGCGGGACAGGGACATCAGCCCCAGCATTTT.